This is a list of T cell receptor beta chains from one sample in a study of blood T cell repertoires in COVID-19. Clones were read by immunoSEQ multiplex PCR, and TCRdb kept only the in-frame ones, dropping some. The table records under 250,000 clones, roughly four fifths of them present only once. Sequencing was performed on peripheral blood. The receptors originated from a woman younger than 45 who had recovered from COVID-19. The CDR3 runs from the conserved cysteine through the conserved F or W. The order of the fields is clone size, D gene, J gene, V gene, CDR3 protein, CDR3 DNA. D genes are given only for firm matches. The listing skips clone size in some rows; elsewhere it reads once, few, many or a size class.

size: .
D: TRBD1
J: TRBJ1-2
V: TRBV6-6
CDR3: CASSYQTGGVDGYTF
DNA: TGTGCCAGCAGTTACCAGACAGGGGGAGTAGACGGCTACACCTTC

size: few
D: TRBD2
J: TRBJ2-3
V: TRBV28
CDR3: CASSPPAGLTDTQYF
DNA: TGTGCCAGCAGCCCCCCAGCGGGACTCACAGATACGCAGTATTTT

size: .
D: TRBD2
J: TRBJ2-5
V: TRBV7-2
CDR3: CASSLGRGKTQYF
DNA: TGTGCCAGCAGCTTAGGGCGGGGGAAGACCCAGTACTTC

size: .
D: .
J: TRBJ1-1
V: TRBV18
CDR3: CASSPPSRSEAFF
DNA: TGTGCCAGCTCACCACCCTCACGGTCTGAAGCTTTCTTT

size: .
D: .
J: TRBJ1-1
V: TRBV6-5
CDR3: CASGRTGEAFF
DNA: TGTGCCAGCGGGCGTACAGGTGAAGCTTTCTTT

size: .
D: .
J: TRBJ1-1
V: TRBV5-1
CDR3: CASSPVGGQVGTEAFF
DNA: TGCGCCAGCAGCCCGGTGGGGGGGCAGGTAGGCACTGAAGCTTTCTTT

size: .
D: .
J: TRBJ2-1
V: TRBV11-2
CDR3: CASSPRAGGYNEQFF
DNA: TGTGCCAGCAGCCCCCGCGCGGGTGGGTACAATGAGCAGTTCTTC

size: .
D: .
J: TRBJ1-5
V: TRBV7-9
CDR3: CASSLGGNNQPQHF
DNA: TGTGCCAGCAGCTTAGGAGGGAACAATCAGCCCCAGCATTTT

size: many
D: .
J: TRBJ1-5
V: TRBV5-4
CDR3: CASSLQGNQPQHF
DNA: TGTGCCAGCAGCTTGCAGGGCAATCAGCCCCAGCATTTT

size: .
D: TRBD2
J: TRBJ2-7
V: TRBV5-4
CDR3: CASSFPTSGASYEQYF
DNA: TGTGCCAGCAGCTTCCCTACTAGCGGGGCGTCCTACGAGCAGTACTTC

size: .
D: .
J: TRBJ2-7
V: TRBV28
CDR3: CASSLGQPGSYEQYF
DNA: TGTGCCAGCAGTCTCGGACAGCCTGGCTCCTACGAGCAGTACTTC

size: .
D: .
J: TRBJ2-7
V: TRBV30
CDR3: CAWDGKYEQYF
DNA: TGTGCTTGGGACGGTAAATACGAGCAGTACTTC

size: .
D: .
J: TRBJ1-6
V: TRBV13
CDR3: CASSLTAGTISAPLHF
DNA: TGTGCCAGCAGCTTGACCGCCGGGACAATTTCGGCACCCCTCCACTTT

size: .
D: TRBD2
J: TRBJ2-1
V: TRBV27
CDR3: CASSMGLVENEQFF
DNA: TGTGCCAGCAGTATGGGACTAGTGGAGAATGAGCAGTTCTTC

size: once
D: .
J: TRBJ2-7
V: TRBV12-1
CDR3: CASSFVRGRGGTYEQYF
DNA: TGTGCCAGCAGCTTTGTTAGGGGCCGGGGAGGAACCTACGAGCAGTACTTC

size: once
D: TRBD1
J: TRBJ1-2
V: TRBV29-1
CDR3: CSVTDRKGAGGYTF
DNA: TGCAGCGTGACTGACAGAAAGGGGGCGGGTGGCTACACCTTC

size: .
D: TRBD1
J: TRBJ1-2
V: TRBV29-1
CDR3: CSATGTDYGYTF
DNA: TGCAGCGCCACAGGGACAGACTATGGCTACACCTTC

size: .
D: TRBD1
J: TRBJ2-7
V: TRBV7-7
CDR3: CASSVDRGNEQYF
DNA: TGTGCCAGCAGCGTCGACAGGGGAAACGAGCAGTACTTC

size: .
D: .
J: TRBJ2-5
V: TRBV6-5
CDR3: CASKRKKLAETQYF
DNA: TGTGCCAGCAAAAGAAAAAAGTTGGCAGAGACCCAGTACTTC

size: .
D: .
J: TRBJ2-7
V: TRBV9
CDR3: CASSVGSNGLYEQYF
DNA: TGTGCCAGCAGCGTCGGGTCCAACGGCCTCTACGAGCAGTACTTC

size: .
D: .
J: TRBJ2-3
V: TRBV6-5
CDR3: CASRTQSTDTQYF
DNA: TGTGCCAGCAGGACTCAAAGCACAGATACGCAGTATTTT

size: .
D: TRBD1
J: TRBJ2-2
V: TRBV4-2
CDR3: CASSLRTGISAPNTGELFF
DNA: TGTGCCAGCAGCCTTAGGACAGGGATAAGTGCCCCGAACACCGGGGAGCTGTTTTTT

size: .
D: .
J: TRBJ1-4
V: TRBV6-6
CDR3: CASSYGQYNEKLFF
DNA: TGTGCCAGCAGTTATGGACAGTATAATGAAAAACTGTTTTTT

size: .
D: .
J: TRBJ1-6
V: TRBV9
CDR3: CASSGTPYNSPLHF
DNA: TGTGCCAGCAGCGGGACACCTTATAATTCACCCCTCCACTTT

size: .
D: .
J: TRBJ1-2
V: TRBV28
CDR3: CASSFAPSTGSYGYTF
DNA: TGTGCCAGCAGTTTCGCCCCGTCCACAGGGTCCTATGGCTACACCTTC

size: .
D: .
J: TRBJ2-5
V: TRBV21-1
CDR3: CARNPRRLAGRGEETQYF
DNA: TGTGCCAGGAACCCGAGGCGGCTAGCGGGACGGGGGGAAGAGACCCAGTACTTC

size: .
D: .
J: TRBJ1-5
V: TRBV6-5
CDR3: CASRKSGDTNQPQHF
DNA: TGTGCCAGCAGAAAGTCAGGGGATACGAACCAGCCCCAGCATTTT

size: .
D: TRBD1
J: TRBJ1-2
V: TRBV28
CDR3: CASASTGQVDGYTF
DNA: TGTGCCAGCGCATCTACGGGACAGGTTGACGGCTACACCTTC

size: .
D: .
J: TRBJ2-1
V: TRBV27
CDR3: CASSRLLADGVDEQFF
DNA: TGTGCCAGCAGTCGACTTTTAGCGGATGGTGTCGATGAGCAGTTCTTC

size: .
D: .
J: TRBJ2-1
V: TRBV5-5
CDR3: CASSLEAFYNEQFF
DNA: TGTGCCAGCAGCTTGGAAGCCTTCTACAATGAGCAGTTCTTC

size: .
D: TRBD2
J: TRBJ2-7
V: TRBV30
CDR3: CAWSRGGGEVYEQYF
DNA: TGTGCCTGGAGCCGGGGGGGCGGGGAGGTCTACGAGCAGTACTTC

size: once
D: .
J: TRBJ2-1
V: TRBV10-2
CDR3: CASSGVLHNEQFF
DNA: TGCGCCAGCAGCGGGGTCCTACACAATGAGCAGTTCTTC

size: .
D: .
J: TRBJ2-1
V: TRBV10-1
CDR3: CASSESPNLYNEQFF
DNA: TGCGCCAGCAGTGAGTCCCCAAACTTGTACAATGAGCAGTTCTTC

size: .
D: .
J: TRBJ2-3
V: TRBV5-6
CDR3: CASSRPAGKITTGTDTQYF
DNA: TGTGCCAGCAGTCGCCCCGCGGGGAAAATCACGACGGGCACAGATACGCAGTATTTT

size: .
D: TRBD2
J: TRBJ2-7
V: TRBV9
CDR3: CASSVSREGDEQYF
DNA: TGTGCCAGCAGCGTATCGCGGGAGGGGGACGAGCAGTACTTC

size: .
D: TRBD1
J: TRBJ1-1
V: TRBV11-2
CDR3: CASSADRLMNTEAFF
DNA: TGTGCCAGCAGCGCGGACAGGCTGATGAACACTGAAGCTTTCTTT

size: many
D: TRBD1
J: TRBJ2-7
V: TRBV27
CDR3: CASSLTRTGFYEQYF
DNA: TGTGCCAGCAGTTTAACACGGACAGGGTTCTACGAGCAGTACTTC

size: few
D: TRBD1
J: TRBJ2-3
V: TRBV6-5
CDR3: CASSSRQGTDTQYF
DNA: TGTGCCAGCAGTAGTAGACAGGGTACAGATACGCAGTATTTT

size: .
D: .
J: TRBJ2-3
V: TRBV30
CDR3: CAWSPRGPDTQYF
DNA: TGTGCCTGGAGCCCCAGGGGCCCAGATACGCAGTATTTT

size: .
D: TRBD2
J: TRBJ2-1
V: TRBV27
CDR3: CASSLGGLAVSYNEQFF
DNA: TGTGCCAGCAGCTTGGGTGGACTAGCGGTGTCCTACAATGAGCAGTTCTTC

size: .
D: TRBD1
J: TRBJ2-3
V: TRBV2
CDR3: CASRTGTGMQDTQYF
DNA: TGTGCCAGCAGGACCGGGACAGGGATGCAAGATACGCAGTATTTT